This T cell receptor (beta chain) was identified during a study of regulatory T cells in long-lasting Graves disease. In this sample, this clonotype turned up a few times. Its antigen is currently unknown. The time point denotes: newly diagnosed GD, antithyroid drugs for less than 3 months. From PBMCs, RNA was extracted and then used to make the TCR library. This CDR3 is 16 amino acids long. The V gene's germline CDR1 is SGHRS and CDR2 YFSETQ. The trim removed 4 bases at V and 5 bases at J, leaving 13 bases unmatched. Study observations and caveats: Fewer public clonotypes were shared by new patients (roughly 970) than by persistent patients (about 2,800). Persistent disease showed a preference for TRBV28, TRBJ1-2 and TRBJ2-5.

Libraries of TCR beta came from iRepertoire HTBI primers plus Arm-PCR of CDR3 regions. Each CDR3 protein gets one entry after TCRdb re-called the multiplex PCR reads with MiXCR. There are around 480,000 distinct CDR3 sequences in the sample; roughly a sixth occur only once, and 25% lies in the top ten. These sequences were also reported in another study, on T cells in Graves' hyperthyroidism and ophthalmopathy. That paper states: Investigators excluded patients with uncontrolled infection, other autoimmune disease, pregnancy or lactation.

This TCR derives from a woman aged 35 to 59 with Graves disease. The chain couples TRBV5-1 to TRBJ2-5, with 8 bases fitting TRBD1. The material sequenced was peripheral blood mononuclear cells (PBMCs), taken at new diagnosis, from a patient treated with antithyroid drugs. CDR3 DNA sequence: TGCGCCAGCAGCCCCAGGGTGACAGGGGACGGGGAGACCCAGTACTTC. Protein product: CASSPRVTGDGETQYF. The full variable domain, rest sourced from reference TRBV5-1 and TRBJ2-5, is KAGVTQTPRYLIKTRGQQVTLSCSPISGHRSVSWYQQTPGQGLQFLFEYFSETQRNKGNFPGRFSGRQFSNSRSEMNVSTLELGDSALYLCASSPRVTGDGETQYFGPGTRLLVL.